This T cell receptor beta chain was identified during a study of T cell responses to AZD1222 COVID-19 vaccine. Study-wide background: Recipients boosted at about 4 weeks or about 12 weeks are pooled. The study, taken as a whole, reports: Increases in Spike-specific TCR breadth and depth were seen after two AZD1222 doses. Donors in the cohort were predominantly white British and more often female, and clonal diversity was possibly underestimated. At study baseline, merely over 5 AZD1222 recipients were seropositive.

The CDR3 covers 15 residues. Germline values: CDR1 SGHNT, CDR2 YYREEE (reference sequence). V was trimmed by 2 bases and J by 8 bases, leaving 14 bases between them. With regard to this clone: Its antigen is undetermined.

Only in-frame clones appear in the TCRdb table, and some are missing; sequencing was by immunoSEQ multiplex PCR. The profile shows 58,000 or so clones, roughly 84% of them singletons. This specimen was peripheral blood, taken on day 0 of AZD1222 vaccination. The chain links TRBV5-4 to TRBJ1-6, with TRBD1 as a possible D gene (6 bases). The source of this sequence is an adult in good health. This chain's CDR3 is CASSFRGGLDSPLHF. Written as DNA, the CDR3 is TGTGCCAGCAGCTTCCGAGGGGGTCTGGATTCACCCCTCCACTTT.